A single T cell receptor beta chain is shown here with its context. Its antigen is unknown. No clone much larger than this one lies a single base away; base qualities are absent. The protocol used for the library was 5' RACE. Sequencing was carried out with an Illumina HiSeq 2000. Template switching added a universal primer binding site, and the final cDNA carried a unique molecular identifier that allowed TCR cDNA molecules to be counted accurately. Specific primers in the conserved constant-segment region were used to synthesize first-strand cDNA for TCR alpha and beta chains. To control for contamination, each cDNA library was double barcoded with a SMART-Mk sample barcode plus Illumina barcodes. Two successive PCR steps introduced TruSeq adapter sequences along with Illumina sample barcodes. TCR alpha and beta cDNA libraries were sequenced on the Illumina HiSeq platform with custom primers. For the original study's pipeline: MiGEC was used to process raw reads and extract unique molecular identifiers, and MiXCR was used to find CDR3 positions. For each individual, recombination models were inferred using an EM algorithm with the repgenHMM and IGoR tools. The analysis of shared clonotypes was done with the tcR package in R, with sharing normalized by the product of cloneset sizes. To study raw recombination without the effects of thymic and clonal selection, out-of-frame nonproductive sequences were analyzed. The raw public reads went through TCRdb reprocessing: fastp at Q25, MiXCR clone calling, in-frame beta chains kept. Under each unique CDR3 protein, matching rows form one entry showing the most common genes and DNA. TCRdb, not the authors, supplied the V and J calls. For this sample there are hundreds of thousands of distinct CDR3 sequences; roughly 6% appear just once. The ten largest clones capture 1.5% to 2% of the sample.

This sample was included in a study of identical twins (dated by TCRdb to 2016 to 2017). Looking at the study overall: To test whether fetal clonotypes persist, this study deep-sequenced TCR alpha and beta repertoires from monozygotic twins, from unrelated adults of various ages, and from cord blood. To rule out contamination, replicate twin experiments were performed at different times with different library preparation protocols. Beyond this particular receptor, the publication reports: The excess sharing between twins in beta out-of-frame sequences was weaker because fewer shared sequences reduced the signal-to-noise ratio. Because the same donors could not be followed over many years, conclusions were based on cross-sectional statistical analysis. Abundant cord blood beta clonotypes carried fewer insertions; young adult naive repertoires showed a weaker similar trend, while memory repertoires showed none. Invariant T cells such as MAIT and iNKT could partly confound zero-insertion analyses, though diverse VJ usage argued against this for most clonotypes. In monozygotic twins, out-of-frame TCR alpha sharing was systematically underestimated by recombination models, although the models agreed with sharing between unrelated individuals. Out-of-frame TCR alpha sequences shared between twins showed an excess of low generation-probability sequences compared with coincidental sharing between unrelated individuals.

In the germline V gene, CDR1 corresponds to SGHTA and CDR2 to FQGNSA. Trimmed from V: 6 bases; trimmed from J: 2 bases; junction bases lacking a gene match: 5. Including the terminal cysteine and phenylalanine, the CDR3 comprises 15 residues. Kept here is only the CDR3 DNA, which spans 45 bases and is read in frame from base 1. Every donor was a healthy Caucasian. Three unrelated non-twin adults were also sequenced: a male aged 18 to 30, a male aged 50 to 59 and a female aged 50 to 59. Miltenyi CD45RO+ enrichment and human naive T-cell isolation kits were used to isolate memory (CD45RO+) and naive T cells from PBMC.

The V and J genes are TRBV7-2 and TRBJ2-1, with 9 bases aligning to TRBD1. The sequence derives from a man aged 18 to 30 in good health. The sequenced sample consisted of naive T cells sorted from blood. The cell subset or site label, as the study defines it: cells isolated with a human naive T-cell isolation kit. The CDR3 is CASREQGATYNEQFF. The DNA is TGTGCCAGCAGAGAACAGGGGGCCACCTACAATGAGCAGTTCTTC. Reference TRBV7-2 and TRBJ2-1 proteins supply the regions before and after the CDR3; the full variable domain is: GAGVSQSPSNKVTEKGKDVELRCDPISGHTALYWYRQSLGQGLEFLIYFQGNSAPDKSGLPSDRFSAERTGGSVSTLTIQRTQQEDSAVYLCASREQGATYNEQFFGPGTRLTVL.